The present TCR beta chain was sequenced within a study of metastatic and nonmetastatic thyroid tumors. Study results and limitations: In blood and tumor, TCR beta diversity was reportedly significantly higher in malignant thyroid tumors than in benign nodules.

This clone was seen many times. Its specificity is not known. TCRdb reprocessed the PCR reads via MiXCR. There are tens of thousands of clones in the sample; approximately 12% occur only once, and approximately 10% lies in the top ten. No patient received treatment before thyroid surgery. The V gene's germline CDR1 is SGHVS and CDR2 FNYEAQ. CDR3 length: 16 amino acids. Trimming removed 5 bases from V and 6 bases from J; junction bases left unmatched: 8. V and J are TRBV7-6 and TRBJ2-1; TRBD2 agrees at 12 bases. The receptor comes from a female donor with papillary thyroid cancer or a benign thyroid nodule (not recorded which). Some clones in this sample may be carry-over from other donors' samples. The sequencing sample was made of tumor tissue. The chain's CDR3 is CASSGLLAGGLNEQFF. DNA for the CDR3: TGTGCCAGCAGCGGGTTACTAGCGGGAGGCCTCAATGAGCAGTTCTTC.